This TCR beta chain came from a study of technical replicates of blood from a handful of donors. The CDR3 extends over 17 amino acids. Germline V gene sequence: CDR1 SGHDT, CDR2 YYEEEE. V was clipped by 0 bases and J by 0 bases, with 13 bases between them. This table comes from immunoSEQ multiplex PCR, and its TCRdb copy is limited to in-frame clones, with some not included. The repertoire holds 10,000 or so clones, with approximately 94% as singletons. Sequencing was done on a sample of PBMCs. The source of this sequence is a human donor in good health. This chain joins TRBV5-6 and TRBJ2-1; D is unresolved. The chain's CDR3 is CASSLGTVILSYNEQFF. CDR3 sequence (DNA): TGTGCCAGCAGCTTGGGTACAGTTATCCTCTCCTACAATGAGCAGTTCTTC.